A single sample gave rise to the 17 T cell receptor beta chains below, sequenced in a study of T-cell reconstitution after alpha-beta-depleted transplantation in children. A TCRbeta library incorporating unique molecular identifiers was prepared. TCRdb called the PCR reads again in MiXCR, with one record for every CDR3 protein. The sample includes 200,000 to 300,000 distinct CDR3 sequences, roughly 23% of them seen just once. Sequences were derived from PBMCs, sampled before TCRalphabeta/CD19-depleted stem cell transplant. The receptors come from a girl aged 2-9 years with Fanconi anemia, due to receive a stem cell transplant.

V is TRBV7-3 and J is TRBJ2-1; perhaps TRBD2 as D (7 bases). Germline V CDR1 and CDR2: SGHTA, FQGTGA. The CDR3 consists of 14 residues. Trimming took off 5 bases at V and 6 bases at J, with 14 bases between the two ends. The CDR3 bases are TGTGCCAGCAGCAAAGGGGGGGCTCCCAATGAGCAGTTCTTC. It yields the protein CASSKGGAPNEQFF. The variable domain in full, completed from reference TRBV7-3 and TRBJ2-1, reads GAGVSQTPSNKVTEKGKYVELRCDPISGHTALYWYRQSLGQGPEFLIYFQGTGAADDSGLPNDRFFAVRPEGSVSTLKIQRTERGDSAVYLCASSKGGAPNEQFFGPGTRLTVL.

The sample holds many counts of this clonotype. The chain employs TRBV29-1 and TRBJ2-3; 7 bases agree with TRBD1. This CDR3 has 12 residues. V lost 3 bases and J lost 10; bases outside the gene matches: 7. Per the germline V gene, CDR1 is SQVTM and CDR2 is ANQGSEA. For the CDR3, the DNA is TGCAGCGTTGATAGGATCCAGGGGGCGCAGTATTTT. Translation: CSVDRIQGAQYF.

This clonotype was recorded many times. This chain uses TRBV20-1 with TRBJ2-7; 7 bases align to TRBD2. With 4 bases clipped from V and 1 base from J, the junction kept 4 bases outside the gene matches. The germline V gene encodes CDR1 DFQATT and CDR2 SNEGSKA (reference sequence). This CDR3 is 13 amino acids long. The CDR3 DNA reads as TGCAGTGCTAAGGGCGGGGGTTCCTACGAGCAGTACTTC. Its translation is CSAKGGGSYEQYF.

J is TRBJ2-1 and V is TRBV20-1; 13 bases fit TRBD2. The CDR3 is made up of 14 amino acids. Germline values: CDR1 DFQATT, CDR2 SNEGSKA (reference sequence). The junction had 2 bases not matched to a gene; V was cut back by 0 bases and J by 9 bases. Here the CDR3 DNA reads TGCAGTGCTAGAGAACTAGCGGGAGGGCCTGAGCAGTTCTTC. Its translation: CSARELAGGPEQFF.

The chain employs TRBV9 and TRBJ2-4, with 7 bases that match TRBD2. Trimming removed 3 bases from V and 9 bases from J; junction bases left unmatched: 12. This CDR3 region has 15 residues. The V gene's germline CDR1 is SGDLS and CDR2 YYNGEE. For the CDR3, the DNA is TGTGCCAGCAGCGCCTCAACGGGAGGTAGCGGCATTCAGTACTTC. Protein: CASSASTGGSGIQYF.

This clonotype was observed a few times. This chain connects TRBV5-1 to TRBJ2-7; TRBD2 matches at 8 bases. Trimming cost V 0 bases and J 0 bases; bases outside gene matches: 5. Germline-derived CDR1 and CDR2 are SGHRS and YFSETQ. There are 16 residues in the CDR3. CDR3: CASSLDSGTSSYEQYF. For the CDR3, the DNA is TGCGCCAGCAGCTTGGATAGCGGGACGAGCTCCTACGAGCAGTACTTC. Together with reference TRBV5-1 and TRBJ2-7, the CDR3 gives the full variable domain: KAGVTQTPRYLIKTRGQQVTLSCSPISGHRSVSWYQQTPGQGLQFLFEYFSETQRNKGNFPGRFSGRQFSNSRSEMNVSTLELGDSALYLCASSLDSGTSSYEQYFGPGTRLTVT.

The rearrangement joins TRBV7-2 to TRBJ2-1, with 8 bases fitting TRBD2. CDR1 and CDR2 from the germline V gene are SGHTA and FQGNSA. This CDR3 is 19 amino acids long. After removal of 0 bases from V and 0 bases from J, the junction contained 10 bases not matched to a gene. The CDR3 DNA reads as TGTGCCAGCAGCTTAGCGACTCCCCAGCGGGGGCGCTCCTACAATGAGCAGTTCTTC. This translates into CASSLATPQRGRSYNEQFF.

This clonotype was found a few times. The CDR3 loop reads CASSHPPVDTQYF. CDR3 sequence (DNA): TGTGCCAGCAGCCACCCCCCGGTGGATACGCAGTATTTT. The chain is built from TRBV28 and TRBJ2-3; D not certain. The CDR3 extends over 13 amino acids. CDR1 is MDHEN, CDR2 SYDVKM, per germline. The V end was cut by 6 bases, the J end by 6 bases, with 13 bases between.

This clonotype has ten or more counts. CDR3 residues: CASSVDGTIYEQYF. The CDR3 DNA follows: TGTGCCAGCAGCGTAGACGGGACAATCTACGAGCAGTACTTC. The chain carries TRBV9 and TRBJ2-7, with a weak D call TRBD1 (6 bases). Germline CDR1 SGDLS, CDR2 YYNGEE. The CDR3 sequence is 14 residues long. V shed 0 bases and J shed 3 bases, with 10 bases lying between them.

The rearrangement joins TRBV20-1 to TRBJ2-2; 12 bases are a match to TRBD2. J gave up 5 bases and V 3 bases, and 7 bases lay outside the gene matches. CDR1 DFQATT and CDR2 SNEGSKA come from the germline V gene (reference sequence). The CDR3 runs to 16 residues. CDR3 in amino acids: CSASILAGGKTGELFF. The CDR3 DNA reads TGCAGTGCTAGTATACTAGCGGGGGGTAAAACCGGGGAGCTGTTTTTT.

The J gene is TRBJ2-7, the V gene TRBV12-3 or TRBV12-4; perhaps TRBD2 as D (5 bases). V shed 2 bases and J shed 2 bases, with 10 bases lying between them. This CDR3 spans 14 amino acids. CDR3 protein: CASSLPAVTYEQYF. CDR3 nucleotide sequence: TGTGCCAGCAGTTTACCAGCGGTTACCTACGAGCAGTACTTC.

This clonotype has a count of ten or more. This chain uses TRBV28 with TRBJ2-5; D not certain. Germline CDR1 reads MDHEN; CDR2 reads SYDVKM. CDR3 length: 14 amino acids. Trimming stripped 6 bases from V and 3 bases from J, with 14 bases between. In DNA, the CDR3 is TGTGCCAGCAGCCGTTTCACTGCCGAAGAGACCCAGTACTTC. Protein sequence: CASSRFTAEETQYF.

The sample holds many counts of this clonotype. The CDR3 DNA reads as TGCAGCGTCCTAACCCCCGGGACAGGGAGAACTGAAGCTTTCTTT. It yields the protein CSVLTPGTGRTEAFF. The V call is TRBV29-1, the J call TRBJ1-1; 9 nucleotides match TRBD1. CDR1 is SQVTM and CDR2 is ANQGSEA in the germline V gene. This CDR3 spans 15 amino acids. J lost 5 bases, V lost 6 bases, and 13 bases had no gene match.

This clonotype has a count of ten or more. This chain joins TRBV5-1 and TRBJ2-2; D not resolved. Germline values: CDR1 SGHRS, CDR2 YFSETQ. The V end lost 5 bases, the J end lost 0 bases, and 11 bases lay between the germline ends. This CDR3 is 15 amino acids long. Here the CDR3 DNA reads TGCGCCAGCAGGGAGATAGAAGCGAACACCGGGGAGCTGTTTTTT. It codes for CASREIEANTGELFF.

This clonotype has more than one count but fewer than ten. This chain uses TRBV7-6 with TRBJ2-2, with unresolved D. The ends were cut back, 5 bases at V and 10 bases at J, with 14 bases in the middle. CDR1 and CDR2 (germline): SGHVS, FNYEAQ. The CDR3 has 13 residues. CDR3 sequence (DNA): TGTGCCAGCAGCGACGGCCATGGAGCGGAGCTGTTTTTT. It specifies CASSDGHGAELFF.

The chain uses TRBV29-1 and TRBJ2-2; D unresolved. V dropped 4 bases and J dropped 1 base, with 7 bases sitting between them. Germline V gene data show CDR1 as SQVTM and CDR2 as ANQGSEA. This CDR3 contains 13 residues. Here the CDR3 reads CSVVYENTGELFF. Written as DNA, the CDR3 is TGCAGCGTTGTCTATGAGAACACCGGGGAGCTGTTTTTT.

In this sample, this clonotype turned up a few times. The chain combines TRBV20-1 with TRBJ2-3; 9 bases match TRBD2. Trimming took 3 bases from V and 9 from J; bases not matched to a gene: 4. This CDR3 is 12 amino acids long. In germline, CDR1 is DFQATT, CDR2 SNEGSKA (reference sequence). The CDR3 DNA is TGCAGTGCTAGCGGGGCGGGGGGGACGCAGTATTTT. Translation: CSASGAGGTQYF.